The next 20 T cell receptor beta chains were all read from a single sample in a study of blood T cell repertoires in COVID-19. Assay used: immunoSEQ multiplex PCR; TCRdb lists only in-frame clones, some missing. This table has about 410,000 clones, roughly 90% appearing once. The sample consisted of peripheral blood. These receptor sequences come from a woman aged 25 to 39 with active or convalescent COVID-19.

Only one count was recorded for this clone. This chain links TRBV25-1 with TRBJ2-1; D may be TRBD2 (5 bases). This CDR3 has 15 amino acids. The ends were cut back, 4 bases at V and 0 bases at J, with 10 bases in the middle. CDR1 and CDR2 (germline): MGHDK, SYGVNS. The CDR3 spells CASSGHRDSYNEQFF. CDR3 DNA: TGTGCCAGCAGTGGACACCGGGACTCCTACAATGAGCAGTTCTTC.

The V gene is TRBV9, the J gene TRBJ2-4; 10 bases line up with TRBD2. The germline CDR1 and CDR2 sequences are SGDLS and YYNGEE. The CDR3 spans 15 residues. Trimming cost V 4 bases and J 8 bases; bases outside gene matches: 9. Here the CDR3 reads CASSTDPGTSDIQYF. The DNA for the CDR3 is TGTGCCAGCAGCACCGATCCCGGGACTAGCGACATTCAGTACTTC.

The chain recombines TRBV3-1 (or the pseudogene TRBV3-2) with TRBJ1-4; no definite D call. This CDR3 has 16 residues. V lost 1 base and J 4 bases, leaving 13 bases between the germline ends. The germline V gene encodes CDR1 LGHDT and CDR2 YNNKEL (reference sequence). The CDR3 DNA reads TGTGCCAGCAGCCAAGGGGCTGGGTGGGTTAATGAAAAACTGTTTTTT. Its protein is CASSQGAGWVNEKLFF.

The chain joins TRBV5-1 to TRBJ1-6; TRBD1 matches 7 bases. The junction had 5 bases not matched to a gene; V was cut back by 4 bases and J by 7 bases. The length of the CDR3 is 14 residues. The germline gives CDR1 SGHRS, CDR2 YFSETQ. The CDR3 DNA sequence: TGCGCCAGCAGCCCCGGGACAGCCAATTCACCCCTCCACTTT. Encoded protein: CASSPGTANSPLHF. Drawing the rest from reference TRBV5-1 and TRBJ1-6, the complete variable domain is KAGVTQTPRYLIKTRGQQVTLSCSPISGHRSVSWYQQTPGQGLQFLFEYFSETQRNKGNFPGRFSGRQFSNSRSEMNVSTLELGDSALYLCASSPGTANSPLHFGNGTRLTVT.

The rearrangement joins TRBV5-4 to TRBJ2-7; TRBD1 is a possible D gene (6 bases). V was cut by 6 bases and J by 6 bases, with 22 bases left in between. CDR1 SGHNT and CDR2 YYREEE come from the germline V gene (reference sequence). The CDR3 spans 15 residues. The CDR3 loop reads CASIDPGDLLGEQYF. The CDR3 DNA reads as TGTGCCAGCATCGACCCAGGGGATTTACTGGGCGAGCAGTACTTC. Full variable domain (missing parts from reference TRBV5-4 and TRBJ2-7): ETGVTQSPTHLIKTRGQQVTLRCSSQSGHNTVSWYQQALGQGPQFIFQYYREEENGRGNFPPRFSGLQFPNYSSELNVNALELDDSALYLCASIDPGDLLGEQYFGPGTRLTVT.

J is TRBJ2-7 and V is TRBV18; TRBD1 matches at 10 bases. The V gene's germline CDR1 is KGHSH and CDR2 LQKENI. V was pared by 4 bases and J by 4 bases, with 7 bases of the junction left unmatched. CDR3 size: 15 residues. CDR3 protein: CASSLPAGQGYEQYF. CDR3 sequence (DNA): TGTGCCAGCTCACTACCAGCGGGACAGGGGTACGAGCAGTACTTC.

V is TRBV7-2 and J is TRBJ2-1; tentative D call: TRBD2 (5 bases). Between the trimmed V and J ends, which lost 3 bases and 0 bases, there was a span of 18 bases. In germline, CDR1 is SGHTA, CDR2 FQGNSA. The CDR3 covers 18 residues. CDR3 residues: CASSLSSSSSSSYNEQFF. In nucleotides, the CDR3 is TGTGCCAGCAGCTTGTCGTCTAGCTCATCAAGCTCCTACAATGAGCAGTTCTTC.

V usage is TRBV5-5 and J usage is TRBJ2-1; D is ambiguous. Trimming pared 3 bases from V and 6 bases from J, leaving 13 bases between. Germline CDR1 and CDR2: SGHKS and YYEKEE (reference sequence). CDR3 length: 14 residues. The CDR3 loop is CASSSGPESNEQFF. The CDR3, as DNA: TGTGCCAGCAGCTCTGGGCCCGAGAGCAATGAGCAGTTCTTC. The full variable domain, in which reference TRBV5-5 and TRBJ2-1 provide the parts outside the CDR3, is DAGVTQSPTHLIKTRGQQVTLRCSPISGHKSVSWYQQVLGQGPQFIFQYYEKEERGRGNFPDRFSARQFPNYSSELNVNALLLGDSALYLCASSSGPESNEQFFGPGTRLTVL.

The chain has TRBV5-4 and TRBJ1-3, with TRBD1 as a possible D gene (6 bases). The germline CDR1 and CDR2 sequences are SGHNT and YYREEE (reference sequence). The CDR3 is 16 amino acids. Trimming left V 3 bases short and J 0 bases short, with 13 bases between. CDR3: CASSSRTDHSGNTIYF. In DNA form, the CDR3 reads TGTGCCAGCAGCTCGAGGACAGACCACTCTGGAAACACCATATATTTT.

The chain links TRBV7-6 to TRBJ1-2; TRBD1 agrees at 7 bases. There are 14 residues in the CDR3. Trimming took 1 base from V and 5 from J; bases not matched to a gene: 4. CDR1 SGHVS and CDR2 FNYEAQ come from the germline V gene. The chain's CDR3 is CASSLEAGGYGYTF. The CDR3 DNA follows: TGTGCCAGCAGCTTAGAAGCAGGGGGGTATGGCTACACCTTC.

The table lists this clone with a few counts. The rearrangement uses TRBV5-6 and TRBJ1-6; perhaps TRBD1 as D (5 bases). CDR1 is SGHDT and CDR2 is YYEEEE in the germline V gene. The CDR3 spans 16 residues. V shed 4 bases and J shed 6 bases, with 17 bases lying between them. In DNA form, the CDR3 reads TGTGCCAGCAGCACCCAAAGGGGTGTGGGTAATTCACCCCTCCACTTT. Translating gives CASSTQRGVGNSPLHF.

The V and J genes are TRBV6-5 and TRBJ1-1; TRBD1 matches 9 bases. CDR3 size: 14 residues. V dropped 6 bases and J dropped 5; count of bases not matched to a gene: 7. Germline CDR1 is MNHEY and CDR2 is SVGAGI. The CDR3 loop is CASSPGQGYTEAFF. CDR3 DNA: TGTGCCAGCAGCCCGGGACAGGGATATACTGAAGCTTTCTTT.

The chain combines TRBV19 with TRBJ2-2, with 9 nucleotides matching TRBD2. This CDR3 contains 18 residues. Germline assignment: CDR1 LNHDA and CDR2 SQIVND (reference sequence). After removal of 4 bases from V and 0 bases from J, the junction contained 9 bases not matched to a gene. CDR3 DNA: TGTGCCAGTAGTAATGCAGCGGGAGGCTTCGCGAACACCGGGGAGCTGTTTTTT. Translation: CASSNAAGGFANTGELFF.

V gene TRBV11-2 combines with J gene TRBJ1-1; 7 positions match TRBD1. J lost 4 bases, V lost 5 bases, and 10 bases had no gene match. CDR3 length equals 15 residues. Germline-derived CDR1 and CDR2 are SGHAT and FQNNGV. The CDR3 reads CASSLHTGAGTEAFF. The CDR3 DNA is TGTGCCAGCAGCCTACACACAGGGGCTGGCACTGAAGCTTTCTTT.

The chain uses TRBV7-2 and TRBJ2-7; D perhaps matches TRBD2 (6 bases). V lost 1 base and J 1 base, leaving 11 bases between the germline ends. The CDR3 runs 15 residues. The germline V gene has CDR1 SGHTA and CDR2 FQGNSA. CDR3 in amino acids: CASSLVAGPSYEQYF. The CDR3 DNA follows: TGTGCCAGCAGCTTAGTTGCGGGGCCGTCCTACGAGCAGTACTTC. The variable domain in full, with the rest retrieved from reference TRBV7-2 and TRBJ2-7, is GAGVSQSPSNKVTEKGKDVELRCDPISGHTALYWYRQSLGQGLEFLIYFQGNSAPDKSGLPSDRFSAERTGGSVSTLTIQRTQQEDSAVYLCASSLVAGPSYEQYFGPGTRLTVT.

The rearrangement links TRBV4-1 to TRBJ2-3; 8 bases agree with TRBD1. There are 16 residues in the CDR3. The germline CDR1 and CDR2 sequences are MGHRA and YSYEKL. V was clipped by 4 bases and J by 1 base; unmatched bases: 7. The CDR3 sequence is CASSPTGTGGTDTQYF. CDR3 bases: TGCGCCAGCAGCCCCACCGGGACAGGAGGCACAGATACGCAGTATTTT.

The chain carries TRBV12-3 or TRBV12-4 and TRBJ1-1; D gene ambiguous. CDR3 length equals 13 residues. V was clipped by 5 bases and J by 5 bases, with 12 bases between them. The CDR3 here is CASSAGFGTEAFF. The CDR3 nucleotides read TGTGCCAGCAGTGCGGGGTTTGGGACTGAAGCTTTCTTT.

The chain recombines TRBV27 with TRBJ1-1; perhaps TRBD1 as D (6 bases). Looked up from germline, CDR1 is MNHEY and CDR2 is SMNVEV (reference sequence). This CDR3 contains 12 residues. Trimming cost V 2 bases and J 6 bases, with 7 bases left between them. Here the CDR3 reads CASSLQGSEAFF. The CDR3 DNA sequence: TGTGCCAGCAGTTTACAGGGGTCTGAAGCTTTCTTT.

This chain connects TRBV9 to TRBJ2-3; TRBD2 matches at 8 bases. CDR1 and CDR2 from the germline V gene are SGDLS and YYNGEE. J gave up 4 bases and V 4 bases, and 8 bases lay outside the gene matches. The CDR3 length is 15 residues. This CDR3 reads CASSPLQLAADTQYF. CDR3 DNA: TGTGCCAGCAGCCCCTTGCAACTAGCGGCAGATACGCAGTATTTT. The variable domain in full, completed from reference TRBV9 and TRBJ2-3, reads DSGVTQTPKHLITATGQRVTLRCSPRSGDLSVYWYQQSLDQGLQFLIQYYNGEERAKGNILERFSAQQFPDLHSELNLSSLELGDSALYFCASSPLQLAADTQYFGPGTRLTVL.

A remark on this clone: Other DNA sequences from this sample encode an identical CDR3 as well. CDR3: CASSRTGTQPQHF. CDR3 coding DNA: TGTGCCAGCAGCAGGACAGGGACTCAGCCCCAGCATTTT. The gene calls are TRBV12-3 or TRBV12-4 and TRBJ1-5, with 8 nucleotides matching TRBD1. This CDR3 is 13 amino acids long. J lost 6 bases, V lost 6 bases, and 4 bases had no gene match.